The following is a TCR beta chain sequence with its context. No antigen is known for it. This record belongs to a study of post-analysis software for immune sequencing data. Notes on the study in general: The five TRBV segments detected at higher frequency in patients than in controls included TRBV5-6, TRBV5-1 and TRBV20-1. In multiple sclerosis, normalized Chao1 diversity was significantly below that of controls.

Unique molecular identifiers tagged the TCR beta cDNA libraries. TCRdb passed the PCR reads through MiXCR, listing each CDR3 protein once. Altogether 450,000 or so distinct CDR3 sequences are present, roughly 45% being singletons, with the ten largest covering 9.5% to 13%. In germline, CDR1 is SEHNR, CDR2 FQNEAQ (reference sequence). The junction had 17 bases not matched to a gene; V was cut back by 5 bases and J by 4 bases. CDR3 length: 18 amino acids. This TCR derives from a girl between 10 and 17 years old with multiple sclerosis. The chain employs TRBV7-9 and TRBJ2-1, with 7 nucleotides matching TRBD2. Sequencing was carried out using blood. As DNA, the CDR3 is TGTGCCAGCAGCCCCCTTCGACTAGCCGAGGCGGGTTACAATGAGCAGTTCTTC. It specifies CASSPLRLAEAGYNEQFF.